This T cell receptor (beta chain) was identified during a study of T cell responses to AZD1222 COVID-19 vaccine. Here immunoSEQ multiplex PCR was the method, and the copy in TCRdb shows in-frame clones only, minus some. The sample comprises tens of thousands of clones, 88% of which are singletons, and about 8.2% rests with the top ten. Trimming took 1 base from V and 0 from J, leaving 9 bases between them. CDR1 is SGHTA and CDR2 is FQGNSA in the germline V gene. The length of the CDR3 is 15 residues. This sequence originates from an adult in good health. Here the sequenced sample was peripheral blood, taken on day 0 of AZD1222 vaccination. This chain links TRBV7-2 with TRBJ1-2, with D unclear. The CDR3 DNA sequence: TGTGCCAGCAGCTTAGGACCCTCAGCTAACTATGGCTACACCTTC. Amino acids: CASSLGPSANYGYTF.